These 24 T cell receptor beta chains originate from one sample sequenced in a study of blood T cell repertoires in COVID-19. The data were produced by immunoSEQ multiplex PCR, yet TCRdb's version contains in-frame clones alone and is incomplete. The table shows around 200,000 clones, with nearly 85% occurring only once. Sequenced material: peripheral blood. These receptor sequences come from a woman in her twenties or thirties with COVID-19, enrolled during active disease.

This chain connects TRBV19 to TRBJ2-1; D possibly corresponds to TRBD2 (5 bases). The germline CDR1 and CDR2 sequences are LNHDA and SQIVND (reference sequence). The CDR3 covers 12 residues. Trimming cost V 5 bases and J 7 bases, with 9 bases left between them. The chain's CDR3 is CASSPTRNEQFF. CDR3 coding DNA: TGTGCCAGTAGTCCTACTAGGAATGAGCAGTTCTTC.

The sample holds a few counts of this clone. The CDR3 is CASSVRGNTEAFF. CDR3 in DNA: TGTGCCAGCAGTGTTCGAGGGAACACTGAAGCTTTCTTT. V and J are TRBV2 and TRBJ1-1; D remains ambiguous. The CDR3 runs 13 residues. Deletions cut 4 bases from V and 1 base from J, with 7 bases between. Germline V gene data show CDR1 as SNHLY and CDR2 as FYNNEI.

V and J are TRBV3-1 (or the pseudogene TRBV3-2) and TRBJ1-2, with 8 bases aligning to TRBD1. V lost 3 bases and J lost 2; bases outside the gene matches: 2. The CDR3 runs to 14 residues. CDR1 LGHDT and CDR2 YNNKEL come from the germline V gene (reference sequence). In DNA form, the CDR3 reads TGTGCCAGCAGCCACCGGGACAGGAACTATGGCTACACCTTC. Translated: CASSHRDRNYGYTF.

The gene calls are TRBV4-3 and TRBJ2-1; no clear D. V lost 4 bases, J lost 3 bases, and 19 bases lay in between. Per germline, CDR1 LGHNA and CDR2 YSLEER. The CDR3 extends over 17 amino acids. CDR3 bases: TGCGCCAGCAGCCCCGATTGGGCCCTCCTTAACTACAATGAGCAGTTCTTC. It codes for CASSPDWALLNYNEQFF.

This clone has more than one count but fewer than ten. This chain connects TRBV5-4 to TRBJ1-6; 7 nucleotides line up with TRBD1. In germline, CDR1 is SGHNT, CDR2 YYREEE (reference sequence). J lost 7 bases, V lost 6 bases, and 7 bases had no gene match. The CDR3 loop spans 14 amino acids. The CDR3 loop is CASTEGQPNSPLHF. Here the CDR3 DNA reads TGTGCCAGCACCGAGGGACAGCCAAATTCACCCCTCCACTTT. The full variable domain, in which reference TRBV5-4 and TRBJ1-6 provide the parts outside the CDR3, is ETGVTQSPTHLIKTRGQQVTLRCSSQSGHNTVSWYQQALGQGPQFIFQYYREEENGRGNFPPRFSGLQFPNYSSELNVNALELDDSALYLCASTEGQPNSPLHFGNGTRLTVT.

The chain joins TRBV19 to TRBJ1-1, with D perhaps matching TRBD1 (6 bases). Germline V lookup: CDR1 LNHDA, CDR2 SQIVND (reference sequence). The ends were cut back, 7 bases at V and 2 bases at J, with 20 bases in the middle. This CDR3 has 16 residues. The CDR3 region has the DNA TGTGCCAGTACCAACCCCATCCGGGGGGCTAACACTGAAGCTTTCTTT. Its protein product is CASTNPIRGANTEAFF.

Only a few counts were recorded for this clone. V gene TRBV2 combines with J gene TRBJ1-2, with D possibly TRBD1 on 5 matching bases. The V end was cut by 3 bases, the J end by 6 bases, with 17 bases between. The CDR3 loop spans 15 amino acids. The germline V gene has CDR1 SNHLY and CDR2 FYNNEI. The CDR3 sequence is CASSDEGREGNGYTF. The DNA of the CDR3 is TGTGCCAGCAGTGATGAGGGCAGGGAGGGTAATGGCTACACCTTC. Full variable domain (missing parts from reference TRBV2 and TRBJ1-2): EPEVTQTPSHQVTQMGQEVILRCVPISNHLYFYWYRQILGQKVEFLVSFYNNEISEKSEIFDDQFSVERPDGSNFTLKIRSTKLEDSAMYFCASSDEGREGNGYTFGSGTRLTVV.

The chain recombines TRBV18 with TRBJ1-5; no definite D call. Trimming removed 3 bases at V and 8 bases at J, with 11 bases between. CDR1 KGHSH and CDR2 LQKENI come from the germline V gene. This CDR3 has 13 residues. The CDR3: CASSPRSIEPQHF. The CDR3 DNA follows: TGTGCCAGCTCACCCCGCTCTATTGAGCCCCAGCATTTT.

The rearrangement uses TRBV30 and TRBJ2-3, with 10 nucleotides matching TRBD2. Germline CDR1 GTSNPN, CDR2 SVGIG (reference sequence). V lost 0 bases and J lost 1; bases outside the gene matches: 10. This CDR3 contains 18 residues. The CDR3 is CAWSVPSGRVRGTDTQYF. The CDR3 nucleotides read TGTGCCTGGAGTGTACCCAGCGGGAGGGTTAGGGGCACAGATACGCAGTATTTT.

The chain recombines TRBV10-1 with TRBJ2-5, with TRBD2 matching over 10 bases. J was trimmed by 0 bases and V by 6 bases; bases with no gene match: 7. This CDR3 spans 16 amino acids. Germline V gives CDR1 WNHNN, CDR2 SYGVQD (reference sequence). The CDR3 region is CASRGAGGPYQETQYF. CDR3 sequence (DNA): TGCGCCAGCAGGGGAGCGGGGGGGCCGTACCAAGAGACCCAGTACTTC.

This clone has just a few counts. The genes are TRBV7-9 and TRBJ2-1; 8 bases are shared with TRBD2. The CDR3 is made up of 15 amino acids. Germline CDR1 and CDR2: SEHNR and FQNEAQ (reference sequence). After removal of 4 bases from V and 11 bases from J, the junction contained 13 bases not matched to a gene. This CDR3 is CASSSGGSHSFKQFF. CDR3 in DNA: TGTGCCAGCAGCTCGGGGGGGTCTCACTCTTTCAAGCAGTTCTTC.

V gene TRBV7-2 combines with J gene TRBJ2-5; D is perhaps TRBD2 (6 bases). This CDR3 spans 13 amino acids. V was pared by 3 bases and J by 5 bases, with 10 bases between. Germline CDR1 SGHTA, CDR2 FQGNSA. CDR3 amino acids: CASSFPGAETQYF. The CDR3 DNA reads TGTGCCAGCAGCTTTCCGGGAGCCGAGACCCAGTACTTC.

The chain has TRBV28 and TRBJ1-5, with D maybe TRBD1 (5 bases). The length of the CDR3 is 15 residues. V was shortened by 9 bases and J by 2 bases, with 17 bases between the two germline ends. In germline, CDR1 is MDHEN, CDR2 SYDVKM. CDR3 bases: TGTGCCAGTCGGCCGGGGGTGGGGGGCAATCAGCCCCAGCATTTT. This sequence encodes CASRPGVGGNQPQHF.

V gene TRBV11-3 combines with J gene TRBJ2-5; 10 bases match TRBD1. The germline CDR1 and CDR2 sequences are SGHNT and YENEEA. The CDR3 spans 15 residues. J gave up 4 bases and V 4 bases, and 6 bases lay outside the gene matches. The CDR3 sequence: CASSSSGQGGETQYF. DNA of the CDR3: TGTGCCAGCAGCTCCTCCGGACAGGGGGGAGAGACCCAGTACTTC.

The V and J genes are TRBV7-3 and TRBJ2-2; TRBD2 matches at 7 bases. Germline trimming cut 0 bases from V and 6 bases from J; bases unmatched to any gene: 10. CDR1 and CDR2 from the germline V gene are SGHTA and FQGTGA. There are 17 residues in the CDR3. CDR3 residues: CASSLTMGEGIPGELFF. In DNA form, the CDR3 reads TGTGCCAGCAGCTTAACTATGGGGGAGGGCATCCCCGGGGAGCTGTTTTTT.

The chain has TRBV7-6 and TRBJ2-7; 12 positions match TRBD1. The CDR3 consists of 18 residues. Germline V lookup: CDR1 SGHVS, CDR2 FNYEAQ. V gave up 2 bases and J gave up 5 bases; unmatched junction bases: 13. In DNA, the CDR3 is TGTGCCAGCAGCTTAAGGCCACCGGGACAGGGGGCGGGCCACGAGCAGTACTTC. It encodes CASSLRPPGQGAGHEQYF. Full variable domain (rest looked up from reference TRBV7-6 and TRBJ2-7): GAGVSQSPRYKVTKRGQDVALRCDPISGHVSLYWYRQALGQGPEFLTYFNYEAQQDKSGLPNDRFSAERPEGSISTLTIQRTEQRDSAMYRCASSLRPPGQGAGHEQYFGPGTRLTVT.

The chain recombines TRBV3-1 (or the pseudogene TRBV3-2) with TRBJ2-5; D may be TRBD2 (5 bases). There are 17 residues in the CDR3. Between the trimmed V and J ends, which lost 3 bases and 1 base, there was a span of 18 bases. Germline values: CDR1 LGHDT, CDR2 YNNKEL (reference sequence). The CDR3 spells CASSQARAWESQETQYF. CDR3 DNA: TGTGCCAGCAGCCAGGCGAGGGCGTGGGAGAGCCAAGAGACCCAGTACTTC.

Note on this clone: The sample holds other DNA sequences that translate to the same CDR3. The chain uses TRBV18 and TRBJ2-1, with D possibly matching TRBD1 (5 bases). The V end lost 3 bases, the J end lost 0 bases, and 9 bases lay between the germline ends. The CDR3 has 15 residues. Germline values: CDR1 KGHSH, CDR2 LQKENI. The CDR3 loop is CASSPDTGSYNEQFF. The DNA of the CDR3 is TGTGCCAGCTCACCGGACACCGGCTCCTACAATGAGCAGTTCTTC.

This clone has a handful of counts. The chain carries TRBV7-9 and TRBJ2-2, with no clear D. The V end was cut by 5 bases, the J end by 6 bases, with 10 bases between. This CDR3 is 13 amino acids long. Looked up from germline, CDR1 is SEHNR and CDR2 is FQNEAQ (reference sequence). DNA for the CDR3: TGTGCCAGCAGCCCCCTCCGGGCCGGGGAGCTGTTTTTT. Its protein product is CASSPLRAGELFF.

This chain connects TRBV7-8 to TRBJ1-1, with D hard to call. The CDR3 spans 15 residues. Trimming stripped 5 bases from V and 4 bases from J, with 17 bases between. Germline assignment: CDR1 SGHVS and CDR2 FQNEAQ. In nucleotides, the CDR3 is TGTGCCAGCAGCCAACGAGGCGGCGCGGGCACTGAAGCTTTCTTT. Amino acids: CASSQRGGAGTEAFF.

J is TRBJ1-1 and V is TRBV11-2; tentatively, D is TRBD1 (6 bases). V lost 7 bases and J lost 3, with 18 bases in between. The CDR3 is 15 residues long. Germline CDR1 and CDR2: SGHAT and FQNNGV. CDR3 sequence: CASTFSSQGYTEAFF. DNA for the CDR3: TGTGCCAGCACCTTCTCTTCACAGGGATACACTGAAGCTTTCTTT. The full variable domain, completed using reference TRBV11-2 and TRBJ1-1, is EAGVAQSPRYKIIEKRQSVAFWCNPISGHATLYWYQQILGQGPKLLIQFQNNGVVDDSQLPKDRFSAERLKGVDSTLKIQPAKLEDSAVYLCASTFSSQGYTEAFFGQGTRLTVV.

The gene calls are TRBV19 and TRBJ1-2, with 8 bases aligning to TRBD1. Trimming at V came to 2 bases and at J to 0 bases, leaving 11 bases not matched to a gene. The CDR3 runs 18 residues. CDR1 and CDR2 from the germline V gene are LNHDA and SQIVND (reference sequence). The CDR3 nucleotides are TGTGCCAGTAGTATAAGGGGGCGTGGACAGGGAGCTAACTATGGCTACACCTTC. As protein: CASSIRGRGQGANYGYTF.

Here the CDR3 DNA reads TGTGCCAGCAGCTTGGATGATCGGGGGAAGCTACGAAACACCATATATTTT. Its protein is CASSLDDRGKLRNTIYF. This sequence joins TRBV5-6 and TRBJ1-3; D is perhaps TRBD1 (5 bases). V lost 0 bases, J lost 5 bases, and 18 bases lay in between. The germline V gene encodes CDR1 SGHDT and CDR2 YYEEEE. The CDR3 runs to 17 residues.

The chain recombines TRBV7-3 with TRBJ2-2, with 13 nucleotides matching TRBD2. V dropped 5 bases and J dropped 6; count of bases not matched to a gene: 9. This CDR3 has 17 residues. CDR1 SGHTA and CDR2 FQGTGA come from the germline V gene. Written as DNA, the CDR3 is TGTGCCAGCAGCCCCCCCGGACTAGCGGGGGAGGCCGGGGAGCTGTTTTTT. Protein: CASSPPGLAGEAGELFF.